The 4 T cell receptor beta chains below were found in one sample sequenced in a study of cytomegalovirus exposure and HLA in healthy donors. PCR involved 60 Vbeta and 13 Jbeta primers. The data were produced by immunoSEQ multiplex PCR, yet TCRdb's version contains in-frame clones alone and is incomplete. The sample lists roughly 190,000 clones; approximately 85% were seen once. Specimen: PBMCs. The receptors were sampled from a girl aged 5-17 years in good health and CMV-seropositive.

The chain combines TRBV29-1 with TRBJ2-7, with 9 nucleotides matching TRBD1. Germline V gene data show CDR1 as SQVTM and CDR2 as ANQGSEA. Unmatched junction bases numbered 10, after V lost 3 bases and J lost 4 bases. This CDR3 comprises 15 residues. This chain's CDR3 is CSVDLDRGDGYEQYF. The CDR3 DNA reads TGCAGCGTTGACTTGGACAGGGGCGATGGGTACGAGCAGTACTTC.

The J gene is TRBJ1-6, the V gene TRBV5-1; D might be TRBD1 (5 bases). Trimming removed 4 bases from V and 11 bases from J, with 13 bases in between. This CDR3 region has 13 residues. From germline, CDR1 is SGHRS and CDR2 YFSETQ. CDR3 DNA: TGCGCCAGCAGCCCCCAGGGTCTACCACCCCTCCACTTT. It yields the protein CASSPQGLPPLHF.

This clone was recorded only once. The chain has TRBV4-1 and TRBJ2-4; D not resolved. The CDR3 contains 18 residues. The V gene's germline CDR1 is MGHRA and CDR2 YSYEKL. V lost 0 bases and J 1 base, leaving 16 bases between the germline ends. Here the CDR3 reads CASSQDLSESTAKNIQYF. The CDR3 coding sequence is TGCGCCAGCAGCCAAGATCTGTCGGAGTCTACGGCCAAAAACATTCAGTACTTC.

DNA of the CDR3: TGTGCTAGTGGGAGGACAAGCTCCTACAATGAGCAGTTCTTC. Translation gives CASGRTSSYNEQFF. The V gene is TRBV12-5, the J gene TRBJ2-1; the D gene is possibly TRBD1 (5 bases). Trimming took off 6 bases at V and 0 bases at J, with 9 bases between the two ends. Germline V gives CDR1 LGHNT, CDR2 FRNRAP. This CDR3 comprises 14 residues. Together with reference TRBV12-5 and TRBJ2-1, the CDR3 gives the full variable domain: DARVTQTPRHKVTEMGQEVTMRCQPILGHNTVFWYRQTMMQGLELLAYFRNRAPLDDSGMPKDRFSAEMPDATLATLKIQPSEPRDSAVYFCASGRTSSYNEQFFGPGTRLTVL.